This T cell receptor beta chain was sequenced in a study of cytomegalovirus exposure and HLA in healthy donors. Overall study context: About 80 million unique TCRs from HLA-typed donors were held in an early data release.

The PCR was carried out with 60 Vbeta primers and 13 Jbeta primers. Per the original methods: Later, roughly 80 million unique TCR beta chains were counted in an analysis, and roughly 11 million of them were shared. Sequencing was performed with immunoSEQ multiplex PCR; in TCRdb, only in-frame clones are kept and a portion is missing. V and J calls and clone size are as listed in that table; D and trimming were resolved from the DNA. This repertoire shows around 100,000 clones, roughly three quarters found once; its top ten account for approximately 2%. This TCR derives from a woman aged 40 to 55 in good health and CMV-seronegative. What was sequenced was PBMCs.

Here the CDR3 reads CSVPGGSGADTQYF. CDR3 DNA sequence: TGCAGCGTCCCCGGGGGTAGCGGGGCAGATACGCAGTATTTT. The V call is TRBV29-1, the J call TRBJ2-3, with 8 bases fitting TRBD2. Germline lookup yields CDR1 SQVTM and CDR2 ANQGSEA. The CDR3 is 14 amino acids. The junction had 9 bases not matched to a gene; V was cut back by 6 bases and J by 4 bases.